This entry is about one T cell receptor beta chain. Its recognized antigen is unknown. No much larger clone is present one base from it, and per-base qualities are unavailable. Library generation was performed with the immunoSEQ multiplex PCR assay. For the multiplex PCR, a mixture combining 60 forward primers for TCR Vbeta segments and 13 reverse primers for TCR Jbeta segments was used. The CDR3 region of rearranged TCR beta genes was amplified from genomic DNA by a multiplex PCR assay. The Illumina HiSeq System was used to sequence the amplified TCR beta libraries as 87-base-pair reads. Per the authors' processing: A later analysis counted approximately 74 million unique TCR beta chains across the 550 to 750 repertoires, and around 9.9 million of these chains were shared by at least two donors. To remove PCR and sequencing errors, raw reads were error-corrected and collapsed into unique sequences using a nearest-neighbor algorithm that merged closely related sequences. To assign V, D and J gene segments, CDR3 sequences were aligned to IMGT reference sequences. For a sequence to be retained, a match of at least six nucleotides was required to both a V gene segment and a J gene segment. Rearrangements were called productive when the CDR3 lacked stop codons and stayed in frame with V and J; all others were non-productive. CDR3 was defined by IMGT convention, running from the second conserved V-encoded cysteine to the conserved J-encoded phenylalanine. The earlier analysis of 587 of the donors excluded sequences that lacked an unambiguous match to a single V gene segment. An earlier analysis of a few hundred of the donors called V segments functional above 56.7% productive rearrangements and segregating when the between-donor standard deviation exceeded 5%. A statistical classification framework was developed to diagnose cytomegalovirus status using the catalog of TCR beta chain sequences. In a later analysis, V and J genes were assigned by comparing TCR nucleotide sequences against IMGT/GENE-DB human TR gene sequences. The TCRdist pipeline was used in a later analysis to assign CDR3 sequences and most-parsimonious VDJ recombination scenarios. In a later analysis, every TCR beta chain was defined by the combination of its CDR3 amino acid sequence and its V-gene family, and reads without a unique V-gene family were dropped. To address suspected cross-contamination and a sequencing artifact, a later analysis removed 592 highly shared, low-generation-probability nucleotide sequences. In a later analysis, a clonal expansion index was calculated for each public chain from normalized within-repertoire ranks of inferred template counts. In a later analysis, generation probabilities were computed with a VDJ recombination model fitted to out-of-frame rearrangements, and the resulting probabilities were checked against IGoR. In a later analysis, hypergeometric tests were used to score TCR-TCR, TCR-HLA and TCR-CMV co-occurrence, with a repertoire-size bias correction applied to TCR pairs. A later analysis estimated false discovery rates by permuting HLA or CMV assignments 20 times. In a later analysis, co-occurring TCRs were grouped using DBSCAN, and TCRdist sequence similarity was added for clustering within HLA-allele-positive subsets. Co-occurrence clustering excluded repertoires with fewer than 30,000 or more than 120,000 public chains, plus five with anomalous nucleotide sharing. The immuneACCESS repertoire file appears here via TCRdb, limited to in-frame rearrangements. These files lack a portion of the clones; in checked studies, under half of the deficit traces to unresolved V genes, and the cause of the others is not known. The V and J calls and clone size come from that table; D and trimming were worked out from the DNA. The sample table holds roughly 250,000 clones, of which under 90% were seen once. Jointly, the top ten make up about 0.3% of the sample.

The data belong to a study of cytomegalovirus exposure and HLA in healthy donors (TCRdb year 2017). Background on the whole study: According to an earlier analysis of 450 to 650 of the donors, 150 million to 200 million T cells yielded 95 million to 140 million unique TCR beta sequences and 276 Gb of sequence data. An early release that covered fewer than 800 HLA-typed donors contained about 290 gigabases of sequencing data and 70 million to 100 million unique TCR sequences. The genetic ancestry cluster associated with self-reported Caucasian donors included about 84% of the roughly 410 genotyped donors. The aim of the study was to test whether cataloging public T cell receptors could identify signatures of past pathogen exposure. The study profiled the T cell repertoires of hundreds of subjects by immunosequencing and related them to cytomegalovirus serostatus. In addition to the first cohort of around 670 subjects, a separate validation cohort of around 110 different subjects was used. To predict cytomegalovirus infection status, the study combined high-throughput TCR immunosequencing, statistical association of individual TCRs with disease status, and machine learning. In a later analysis, previously published TCR beta repertoires from 550 to 700 donors were re-analyzed and high-resolution HLA genotyping was added so that TCR occurrence patterns could be studied. Rather than drawing on any new phenotypic data, the later analysis identified candidate immune exposures from TCR beta sequences and the way those sequences occurred across donors. An earlier analysis of around 540 of the donors applied high-throughput TCR beta sequencing to assess whether each TCR beta V gene segment acted as functional or pseudogenic. Alongside the repertoire data, information on donor age, sex, ethnicity and CMV serostatus was compiled. Genome-wide SNP genotypes for about 65% of the 666 donors were used in a later genetic analysis, which treated that subset as a discovery cohort. Every repertoire in the discovery cohort had been generated on one and the same sequencing platform. HLA typing included class I and class II loci at four-digit resolution. Typing coverage varied by locus: roughly 629-640 donors for A, B, C, DRB1 and DQB1; some 520 for DQA1; over 600 for DPA1; roughly 450 for DPB1. Four to six DR-DQ haplotypes were handled as single units for association and clustering, since linkage in the cohort was strong. Across 398 genotyped donors of the cohort, an average of about 240,000 unique TCR beta nucleotide sequences per donor were sequenced, and approximately 19% of those sequences were non-productive.

Results and caveats for the whole study, not just this receptor: When HLA alleles, especially DR and DQ, strongly co-occurred, TCR associations were difficult to assign to individual alleles. The authors suggested that the approach could potentially be generalized to other disease states and immunological phenotypes. Three of the identified cytomegalovirus-associated TCR beta chains were confirmed in vitro to be specific for cytomegalovirus antigens. The classifier was reported to diagnose cytomegalovirus status with high specificity and sensitivity in both the original cohort and the validation cohort. While some public TCRs were present in many individuals, most TCR sequences turned up only very rarely across donors. Correlated functional status among segregating V segments might be attributable to linkage disequilibrium, but an unknown experimental factor could not be ruled out. For the cohort, immune exposure information was limited to CMV serostatus. An earlier analysis of approximately 570 of the donors showed that most TCR beta V segments appeared in productive rearrangements either about 87% or about 30% of the time, which broadly matched IMGT annotations. This cohort had only TCR beta chains sequenced, and the lack of alpha or paired-chain data limited which features could be detected. In a later analysis, TCR association rates were found to vary across HLA loci, with the most associated TCRs seen for DRB1 alleles and the fewest for HLA-C alleles. A cluster of highly shared sequence variants was judged likely to represent a technical artifact of the sequencing pipeline. An association between a missense DCLRE1C variant and V-gene and J-gene trimming of TCR beta chains was found in a later genetic analysis and replicated in an independent cohort. The presence/absence analyses assumed that sequencing depth was roughly uniform across donors, and that assumption may not be true. A later analysis associated about 18,000 TCR beta sequences with specific HLA alleles at a false discovery rate of 0.05. Because HLA typing was unavailable for some donors at each locus, only the typed subset was used in association tests. Compared with equally common non-associated chains, HLA-associated TCR beta chains in a later analysis were more clonally expanded and had lower generation probabilities. A further reported finding was that TCR beta sequences accurately predicted the HLA-A and HLA-B alleles for most subjects in the first cohort. The earlier analysis of 450 to 700 of the donors excluded approximately 17 rarely observed V segments, including chromosome 9 orphons, because counts were too low. In a later genetic analysis, fewer N-insertions in productive TCRs were reported among donors in an Asian-associated ancestry cluster than the roughly 700-donor mean. The study listed 150 to 200 TCR beta chains as associated with cytomegalovirus. In a later analysis, most CMV-associated TCR beta chains were found to appear HLA-restricted, with HLA associations seemingly driven largely by CMV exposure. A later analysis reported that several top co-occurrence clusters appeared linked to parvovirus B19, influenza, CMV and Epstein-Barr virus.

In total, roughly 710 healthy bone marrow donors made up the cohort. At the time of sampling, all cohort members were nominally healthy, though unrecorded immune exposures were likely present. The donor tested CMV seronegative, placing the donor among the 350 to 400 seronegative members of the cohort. A peripheral blood sample was provided by each donor, and peripheral blood mononuclear cells were used for TCR beta sequencing. Genomic DNA was extracted from the blood cell samples with the Qiagen DNeasy Blood Extraction Kit. The sequenced sample was PBMCs. This sequence originates from a girl aged 2 to 10 in good health and CMV-seronegative.

The CDR3 reads CASSDGAPVGIQYF. The nucleotide sequence reads as follows: TGTGCCAGCAGTGATGGGGCCCCGGTGGGCATTCAGTACTTC. The V gene is TRBV2 and the J gene is TRBJ2-4; the best D guess is TRBD1, with 5 bases matching. Taken from cysteine to phenylalanine, the CDR3 has 14 residues. The kept DNA is CDR3 alone, 42 bases in frame from the first base. Trimming takes 3 bases from V and 9 bases from J, and the germline ends sit 15 bases apart. Looking up the germline V gene yields CDR1 SNHLY and CDR2 FYNNEI. With the portions outside the CDR3 filled from the reference TRBV2 and TRBJ2-4 genes, the complete variable region becomes EPEVTQTPSHQVTQMGQEVILRCVPISNHLYFYWYRQILGQKVEFLVSFYNNEISEKSEIFDDQFSVERPDGSNFTLKIRSTKLEDSAMYFCASSDGAPVGIQYFGAGTRLSVL.